This T cell receptor (beta chain) appears in the sequencing data of a study of blood T cell repertoires in COVID-19 (dated by TCRdb to about 2020). Looking at the study overall: Samples covering the acute and convalescent phases of COVID-19 were provided by collaborators in the United States, Italy and Spain. The material from the prospective study consisted of cDNA or gDNA derived from T cells, B-cell-depleted T cells, or PBMCs. Subjects who had been exposed to COVID-19, were actively infected with it, or had recovered from it provided the deeply sampled blood TCRbeta repertoires that made up the dataset. The repertoires were released in a freely available public database meant as a resource for research on the immune response to SARS-CoV-2. The samples were drawn from the first 160 participants of the ongoing ImmuneRACE study and from 950 to 1,500 subjects provided by 6 global collaborators. A de-identified subject ID, COVID-19 status, age in years and sex were almost always included in the sample metadata. Where available, HLA class I and class II types were taken from metadata supplied by the sample provider and were not determined by assay-based typing. Study-wide conclusions, independent of this receptor: How much clinical and demographic metadata was included differed by source and by participant, and the metadata was provided uncurated.

This clone was recorded once. Its antigen is currently not known. No base quality values were provided; no much bigger clone lies one nucleotide off. Relative to germline, V is missing 6 bases and J is missing 4 bases, with 8 bases of the junction outside any gene match. Via the germline V gene (reference sequence), CDR1 is MNHEY and CDR2 SMNVEV. The CDR3 spans 14 residues, from the cysteine through the phenylalanine. This entry keeps only the CDR3 DNA: 42 bases, framed from base 1. Whole blood was collected in K2EDTA tubes by collaborating institutions according to the institutions' own protocols. For TCRbeta analysis, collaborators shipped samples as frozen whole blood, isolated PBMCs, or DNA extracted from either of those sample types. The immunoSEQ Assay, a bias-controlled multiplex PCR, was used to amplify TCRbeta CDR3 regions from genomic DNA. The original pipeline was this. Nucleated cell counts per sample were estimated from amplification of reference gene primers within the assay. To quantify the absolute abundance of each unique TCRbeta CDR3 rearrangement, sequence reads were collapsed and filtered. For each sample, productive Simpson clonality was calculated by taking the square root of Simpson's diversity index across productive rearrangements. TCRdb mirrors the immuneACCESS table, restricted to in-frame sequences. Some clones are absent from its copies; in checked studies, under half trace to an unresolved V gene, and the reason for the others is unknown. V, J and clone size were drawn from that table, and D and trimming were deduced from the DNA. The sample contains about 120,000 clones, roughly 85% of them found a single time. The ten largest clones take up around an eighth of the sample.

The sequence was collected from a human donor in a cohort sampled during active COVID-19. The rearranged segments are TRBV27 and TRBJ1-1, and TRBD1 matches 7 of the central bases. What was sequenced was peripheral blood. The DNA is TGTGCCAGCAGGATACAGGGGAGTTTCACTGAAGCTTTCTTT. Its amino acids are CASRIQGSFTEAFF.